This T cell receptor beta chain is drawn from a study of blood T cell repertoires in COVID-19. The table lists this clone with a few counts. The method was immunoSEQ multiplex PCR; TCRdb's version includes in-frame clones alone and lacks a portion of them. The sample holds around 190,000 clones; over 80% are singletons and the top ten take 9% to 12%. Germline V lookup: CDR1 MNHEY, CDR2 SVGAGI. The CDR3 is 15 amino acids. The V segment lost 6 bases and the J segment 2 bases; nucleotides outside the gene matches: 3. V gene TRBV6-5 combines with J gene TRBJ2-7; TRBD2 matches 14 bases. The TCR sequence derives from a man younger than 35 with acute COVID-19. The sample consisted of PBMCs or T cells enriched from blood (not recorded which). The CDR3 nucleotides are TGTGCCAGCAGCAAGGGACTAGCGGGAGCCTACGAGCAGTACTTC. This codes for CASSKGLAGAYEQYF.